These T cell receptor beta chains were read from a single sample in a study of cytomegalovirus exposure and HLA in healthy donors. Sequenced by immunoSEQ multiplex PCR; TCRdb stores in-frame clones only, minus some. This table holds approximately 150,000 clones, approximately 85% found once. Sample: PBMCs. These receptors were taken from a woman aged 40 to 49 in good health and CMV-seronegative. Each CDR3 is given with its conserved first and last residue. Each record gives: clone size, J gene, V gene, D gene, CDR3 DNA, CDR3 protein. The D gene is left open where the match is weak. Part of the rows lack a size; the others show once, few, many or a class for expanded clones.

-,TRBJ2-7,TRBV29-1,TRBD2,TGCAGCGCGCGGGGGCTAGCGGGCGCCTACGAGCAGTACTTC,CSARGLAGAYEQYF
few,TRBJ2-7,TRBV28,TRBD2,TGTGCCAGCAGTCTCCCTAGTAGCGGGAGTTCCTACGAGCAGTACTTC,CASSLPSSGSSYEQYF
few,TRBJ2-7,TRBV4-1,TRBD1,TGCGCCAGCAGCCAAGAAGTGAGGACAGGGAACACCTACGAGCAGTACTTC,CASSQEVRTGNTYEQYF
-,TRBJ2-2,TRBV27,TRBD2,TGTGCCAGCAGTTACCTACTAGCGGGAGGGCCAGGGGAGCTGTTTTTT,CASSYLLAGGPGELFF
-,TRBJ2-3,TRBV7-9,-,TGTTCCAGCAGCTTAGACCTAGCGCGGGCAGATACGCAGTATTTT,CSSSLDLARADTQYF
-,TRBJ2-2,TRBV7-2,-,TGTGCCAGCAGCCCTCGCAGGGGTGGAATCGGGGAGCTGTTTTTT,CASSPRRGGIGELFF
-,TRBJ1-1,TRBV7-6,TRBD1,TGTGCCAGCAGCTCCCGACAGGGTGCGACTGAAGCTTTCTTT,CASSSRQGATEAFF
-,TRBJ2-1,TRBV29-1,TRBD2,TGCAGCGTTGAGGGCGGGAGAAGGAATGAGCAGTTCTTC,CSVEGGRRNEQFF
-,TRBJ2-7,TRBV10-1,-,TGCGCCAGCAGACCCAGGGAGGTACACGAGCAGTACTTC,CASRPREVHEQYF
-,TRBJ2-7,TRBV9,-,TGTGCCAGCAGCGCGGGGACTGGATACGAGCAGTACTTC,CASSAGTGYEQYF
-,TRBJ2-5,TRBV4-1,TRBD1,TGCGCCAGCAGCCCCGACAGGGAAGAGACCCAGTACTTC,CASSPDREETQYF
-,TRBJ2-7,TRBV4-1,-,TGCGCCAGCAGCCGAGAGGGGGGAGCTATCCACGAGCAGTACTTC,CASSREGGAIHEQYF
-,TRBJ2-7,TRBV28,TRBD1,TGTGCCAGCAGCCCCGGGACAGGGTCTATAGACGAGCAGTACTTC,CASSPGTGSIDEQYF
once,TRBJ2-7,TRBV5-1,TRBD2,TGCGCCAGCAGCCTACCCGGGACTAGCGGCACCTACGAGCAGTACTTC,CASSLPGTSGTYEQYF
-,TRBJ2-1,TRBV7-9,TRBD2,TGTGCCAGCAGCTTAGAGCCTAGCGGGAGTAGTGAGCAGTTCTTC,CASSLEPSGSSEQFF
-,TRBJ2-2,TRBV11-2,TRBD2,TGTGCCAGCAGCTTAGTGCGACTAGCGGGAGCCTCGAACACCGGGGAGCTGTTTTTT,CASSLVRLAGASNTGELFF
-,TRBJ2-7,TRBV20-1,-,TGCAGTGCTAGAGGAGGAGCCGAGCAGTACTTC,CSARGGAEQYF
-,TRBJ2-2,TRBV5-1,TRBD1,TGCGCCAGCAGCTTGGGACAGGGGGCGAACACCGGGGAGCTGTTTTTT,CASSLGQGANTGELFF
-,TRBJ2-3,TRBV27,-,TGTGCCAGCAGTTTTTGGCCTAGCACAGATACGCAGTATTTT,CASSFWPSTDTQYF
-,TRBJ2-3,TRBV2,-,TGTGCCAGCAGTGTACGCCACCCATTTGAGGGAGATGCGCAGTATTTT,CASSVRHPFEGDAQYF
-,TRBJ1-1,TRBV5-1,TRBD1,TGCGCCAGCAGCTTGGGACAGGGGAGTCTTACGGACACTGAAGCTTTCTTT,CASSLGQGSLTDTEAFF
-,TRBJ1-2,TRBV28,-,TGTGCCAGCTGGGAGGACAACTATGGCTACACCTTC,CASWEDNYGYTF
-,TRBJ2-7,TRBV7-6,-,TGTGCCAGCAGCCCCTTGGGAGCCTACGAGCAGTACTTC,CASSPLGAYEQYF
-,TRBJ2-2,TRBV7-9,TRBD2,TGTGCCAGCCGGACTAGCGGGAACACCGGGGAGCTGTTTTTT,CASRTSGNTGELFF
few,TRBJ1-2,TRBV5-6,TRBD1,TGTGCCACCAGCCCATTGACAGGGGGAGACGGCTACACCTTC,CATSPLTGGDGYTF
-,TRBJ2-7,TRBV7-9,TRBD2,TGTTCCAGCAGTCCGACTAGCGGCCTAAACCAATTC,CSSSPTSGLNQF
-,TRBJ2-6,TRBV19,-,TGTGCCAGTAGTACCAGGGTGGCAGGTGGGGCCAACGTCCTGACTTTC,CASSTRVAGGANVLTF
-,TRBJ1-6,TRBV5-4,TRBD1,TGTGCCAGCAGCTTGGGGACAGGGTTGGGAAATTCACCCCTCCACTTT,CASSLGTGLGNSPLHF
once,TRBJ2-2,TRBV29-1,-,TGCAGCGTTGAAGATCCAGGGATACCCGGGGAGCTGTTTTTT,CSVEDPGIPGELFF
-,TRBJ2-5,TRBV5-4,TRBD2,TGTGCCAGCAGCTGGGGCGAGCTAGCGGGAGGGCTGGAGACCCAGTACTTC,CASSWGELAGGLETQYF
-,TRBJ2-1,TRBV6-1,-,TGTGCCAGCAGGACGGGGTCATTAATGGGCAATGAGCAGTTCTTC,CASRTGSLMGNEQFF
-,TRBJ1-1,TRBV28,-,TGTGCCAGCAGTTTACGGGGAGCCCCGTCGTTT,CASSLRGAPSF
-,TRBJ2-1,TRBV2,TRBD2,TGTGCCAGCATGTTCAGCGGGAGCTCCTACAATGAGCAGTTCTTC,CASMFSGSSYNEQFF